This TCR beta chain was recorded in a study of OX40 agonist ivuxolimab in advanced cancers. On the study more broadly: Prior therapy, whether anti-PD-1, anti-PD-L1 or anti-CTLA-4, was allowed, and less than 45% had some. Study results and limitations: Among T cells, CD8+ cells averaged more expanded clones than CD4+ cells.

This CDR3 is built from 15 residues. Germline values: CDR1 SGDLS, CDR2 YYNGEE. Trimming removed 0 bases at V and 2 bases at J, with 9 bases between. The protocol was immunoSEQ multiplex PCR, while the TCRdb copy is restricted to in-frame clones and leaves out a portion. The repertoire has about 58,000 clones, 75% to 90% of them found once; the top ten carry about 3.5%. In this sample, this clone turned up once. As yet, its antigen is unknown. The V and J genes are TRBV9 and TRBJ2-1, with D tentatively TRBD2 (6 bases). The starting material was CD4+ or CD8+ T cells sorted from blood, obtained in a trial of the OX40 agonist ivuxolimab. The sequence was obtained from an adult with an advanced solid tumor such as melanoma, head and neck, liver or kidney cancer. This CDR3 reads CASSVVAETYNEQFF. In DNA form, the CDR3 reads TGTGCCAGCAGCGTAGTAGCGGAAACCTACAATGAGCAGTTCTTC. The variable domain in full, with the rest retrieved from reference TRBV9 and TRBJ2-1, is DSGVTQTPKHLITATGQRVTLRCSPRSGDLSVYWYQQSLDQGLQFLIQYYNGEERAKGNILERFSAQQFPDLHSELNLSSLELGDSALYFCASSVVAETYNEQFFGPGTRLTVL.